This T cell receptor (beta chain) stems from a study of blood T cells in healthy people across ages (dated by TCRdb to the mid-2010s). Background on the whole study: In model experiments, roughly one uniquely barcoded TCR beta cDNA molecule per two T cells was captured by template switching. To track age-related changes in TCR beta repertoire diversity, the study relied on deep sequencing normalized with unique cDNA molecular identifiers. The study analyzed two additional independent replicas of 1 million unique cDNA reads from the same blood draw for two donors, one aged 18 to 30 and one aged 80 or older. Four age groups were formed from the donors: young (average approximately 15 years), middle-aged (around 37), aged (62) and long-lived (around 82).

Library construction relied on 5' RACE. Sequencing used an Illumina HiSeq 2500. A second PCR of roughly 7 to 11 cycles was performed with a sample-barcoded 5' primer and a J-beta primer mix. Each TCR beta cDNA molecule received a unique molecular identifier from a template-switch 5' adaptor carrying 12 random nucleotides. Each sample yielded at least 2.5 million CDR3-containing paired-end reads. All of the RNA was converted into first-strand cDNA using the Mint cDNA synthesis kit, with a TRBC-specific oligonucleotide serving as the primer. All cDNA was treated with uracil-DNA glycosylase and then went through a first 18-cycle PCR with the universal primers M1SS and BC2_uni_R. Concerning the study's data processing: Normalization of each sample was performed by random selection of 1 million high-quality reads, each carrying a distinct molecular identifier. Reads sharing molecular identifiers were discarded rather than binned into consensus sequences. CDR3 identification, clonotype clustering and error correction used MiTCR with a Q25 quality threshold and the strictest error-elimination algorithm. Lower-bound total TCR beta diversity was estimated with a nonparametric unseen species model using Euler transformation. The public reads were run again by TCRdb, first through fastp at Q25 and then through MiXCR, and only productive beta chains were kept. Here each entry gathers all rows of one CDR3 protein and keeps the most common genes and DNA. In this record, the V and J calls reflect TCRdb's handling and not the investigators' own analysis. The sample records approximately 960,000 distinct CDR3 sequences, 25% to 30% of which are singletons. Together, the top ten hold roughly 10% of the sample.

The roughly 38 donors, aged about 6 to 95 years, were systemically healthy Caucasian individuals from Russia. About 9.8 milliliters of peripheral blood were drawn from each donor into EDTA-treated Vacutainer tubes. Ficoll-Paque density-gradient centrifugation was used to isolate PBMCs, with at least 6 million per sample. Total RNA, at least 6 micrograms per sample, was extracted from PBMCs with Trizol reagent. The percentages of naive CD45RAhigh/CD27high T cells were determined by flow cytometry on a PBMC aliquot from every donor. What the study reported, not specific to this receptor: Since profiling was done on bulk unsorted PBMCs, naive and antigen-experienced compartments could not be conclusively compared. Total diversity estimates from one million sequenced T cells were considered lower bounds and underestimates. Compared with the aged group, more naive CD4+ T cells, fewer expanded clones and increased TCR diversity were shown by the long-lived group, suggesting age selection. The percentage of naive T cells measured by flow cytometry correlated strongly with observed TCR beta diversity. Because donor CMV infection status was unknown, age-related changes in expanded clonotypes were potentially confounded. As age increased, observed TCR beta diversity per million T cells dropped in a roughly linear way, and a significant reduction was already evident by age 40.

The CDR3 numbers 23 residues from cysteine through phenylalanine. The only DNA kept is the CDR3, 69 bases in frame from the first base. The V end loses 2 bases and the J end loses 0 bases, and a stretch of 29 bases separates them. According to the germline V gene, CDR1 reads MDHEN and CDR2 reads SYDVKM. Comments on this clonotype: Its antigen remains unidentified. Base quality data are lacking; no much larger clone is found one base away.

These data also formed part of another study, on T cells of mothers and their children. The second study's paper adds: Donors were nine systemically healthy Caucasian individuals: three mothers and their six children. cDNA synthesis consumed the entire amount of extracted RNA, loaded at approximately 1.5 ug RNA in each 15 ul reaction. In the second PCR, the M1S primer added sample barcodes and 2-4 random nucleotides. Over 8 million TCR beta CDR3 reads were obtained for each mother, and some 3.1 million reads were obtained for each child. Thymic selection shapes the output of TCR recombination in a similar way in related and unrelated pairs, and inherited differences have a minor effect. Normalized repertoire overlap was always found to be slightly, but never significantly, higher in related mother-child pairs than in unrelated mother-child pairs. No persistent microchimeric T cell clones were detected, at a sensitivity of approximately 110 clones per million clonotypes. Deep NGS was used in the study to compare the TCR beta repertoires of mothers and children and to look for features that separate related mother-child pairs from unrelated individuals. On average, the children were 11 +/- 4 years old, while the mothers were roughly 36 +/- 4 years old. After adapters were ligated using NEBNext reagents, the libraries underwent 100+100 nt paired-end sequencing on an Illumina HiSeq 2000. To prevent cross-contamination, the mother and child libraries were prepared a month apart and were sequenced in separate runs. Between roughly 500,000 and 2,300,000 distinct TCR beta clonotypes were identified per donor. Naive TCR beta clonotypes were estimated from low-frequency clonotypes matched to each donor's FACS-determined naive share, without sorting.

The sequence derives from a woman aged 40-49 years in good health. The chain is made from TRBV28 and TRBJ2-6, and perhaps TRBD1 as D gene, on 5 matching bases. Sequences were obtained from blood. For the CDR3, the sequence is CASSLNHFPLTGTLSSGANVLTF. The nucleotide sequence is given as TGTGCCAGCAGTTTAAACCACTTCCCCCTCACAGGAACCCTAAGCTCTGGGGCCAACGTCCTGACTTTC.